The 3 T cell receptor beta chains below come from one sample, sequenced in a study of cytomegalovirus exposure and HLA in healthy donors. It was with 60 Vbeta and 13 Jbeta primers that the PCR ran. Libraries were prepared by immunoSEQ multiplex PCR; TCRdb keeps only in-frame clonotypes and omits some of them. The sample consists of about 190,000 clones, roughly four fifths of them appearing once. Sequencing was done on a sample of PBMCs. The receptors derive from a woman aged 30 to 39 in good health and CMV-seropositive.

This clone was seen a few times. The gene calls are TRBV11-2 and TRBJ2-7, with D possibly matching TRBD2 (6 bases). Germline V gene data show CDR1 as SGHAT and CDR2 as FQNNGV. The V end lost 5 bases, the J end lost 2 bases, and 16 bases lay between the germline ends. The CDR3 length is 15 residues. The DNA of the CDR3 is TGTGCCAGCAGCGCCTCTAGCGACCCCACCTACGAGCAGTACTTC. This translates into CASSASSDPTYEQYF.

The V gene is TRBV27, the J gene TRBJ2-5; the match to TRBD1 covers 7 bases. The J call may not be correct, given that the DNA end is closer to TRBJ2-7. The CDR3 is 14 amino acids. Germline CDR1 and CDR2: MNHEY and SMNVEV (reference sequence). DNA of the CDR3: TGTGCCAGCAGCACCCGCCCCGCAGGGGGCGAGCAGTACTTC. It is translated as CASSTRPAGGEQYF.

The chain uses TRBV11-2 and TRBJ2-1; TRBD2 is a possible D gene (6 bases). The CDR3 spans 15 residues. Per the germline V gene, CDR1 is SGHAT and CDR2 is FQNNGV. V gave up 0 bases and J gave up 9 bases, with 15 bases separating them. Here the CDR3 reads CASSLERSRRGEQFF. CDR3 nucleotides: TGTGCCAGCAGCTTAGAGAGGAGCCGGCGGGGTGAGCAGTTCTTC.